This section outlines one TCR beta chain sequence together with its context. The clone's antigen remains unknown. Per-base quality was not reported, and no clone a single base away is much larger than it. Genomic DNA was extracted from sorted cells for sequencing of the TCRbeta CDR3 region. The immunoSEQ Assay was used for sequencing of TCRbeta CDR3 regions. This is the immuneACCESS table as TCRdb keeps it, with only in-frame sequences that have V and J called. A part of the clones is gone; compared with another copy, unresolved V genes explain less than half, and the rest is unexplained. For this sample there are around 63,000 clones; about 88% appear just once. The ten top clones hold approximately 0.27% of the sample. This sample was included in a study of OX40 agonist ivuxolimab in advanced cancers. For context, the study as a whole: Ivuxolimab, which targeted the costimulatory receptor OX40 (CD134), was an agonistic, fully human IgG2 monoclonal antibody. Of the approximately 54 dose-escalation patients, hepatocellular carcinoma was present in roughly 19, melanoma in around 15, renal cell carcinoma in 9 and head and neck cancer in 9. Patients were allowed to have had prior anti-PD-1, anti-PD-L1 or anti-CTLA-4 therapy, and around 40% of the dose-escalation patients had previously received checkpoint inhibitors. Partial responses were achieved by three dose-escalation patients, of whom one had hepatocellular carcinoma and two had cutaneous melanoma. The purpose of peripheral TCRbeta sequencing was to test whether ivuxolimab changed TCR sequence diversity and led to clonal T-cell expansion. Intravenous ivuxolimab was administered to patients every 2 weeks at six dose levels: 0.01, 0.1, 0.3, 1.5, 3 and 10 mg/kg. In the dose-escalation cohort, roughly four fifths of patients were male, and the mean age was roughly 60 years, with a range of 23 to 79. The monotherapy dose-escalation portion (N of about 57 patients) of the phase I ivuxolimab trial is reported in the paper.

The investigation overall reported the following: After ivuxolimab, more expanded clones were found on average in CD8+ T cells than in CD4+ T cells. Clonal expansion of both CD4+ and CD8+ blood T cells was observed from baseline to week 6 at doses 0.1 to 3.0 mg/kg. Low levels of normalized T-cell clonal expansion were also seen in some patients who did not respond. Partial responders in the 0.1-3.0 mg/kg groups had among the lowest normalized peripheral clonal expansion, especially among CD8+ T cells. The antigen specificity of the peripheral T cells that underwent clonal expansion was not determined.

The trial excluded patients who had a history of autoimmune disease or were on systemic immunosuppression. In every dose cohort, peripheral blood was drawn for TCR sequencing at baseline, cycle 4 day 1, and cycle 7 day 1. The samples were drawn from a first-in-human, open-label, multicenter phase I dose-escalation trial of ivuxolimab. Adults with locally advanced or metastatic head and neck squamous cell, hepatocellular, melanoma or renal cell carcinoma were enrolled in the trial. Before TCR sequencing, CD4+ T cells and CD8+ T cells were sorted from peripheral blood as separate populations. Sequences SGHRS (CDR1) and YFSETQ (CDR2) are obtained from the germline V gene. From V the trimming removes 0 bases and from J it removes 5 bases, while the gene matches leave 3 bases of the junction unaccounted for. From the cysteine through the phenylalanine, the CDR3 covers 14 amino acids. Just CDR3 DNA is preserved here, 42 bases in frame from base 1.

The sample here was CD4+ or CD8+ T cells sorted from blood, taken in a trial of the OX40 agonist ivuxolimab. The chain links TRBV5-1 with TRBJ2-7, with TRBD1 identical over 9 junction bases. The clonotype originates from an adult with an advanced solid tumor such as melanoma, head and neck, liver or kidney cancer. The nucleotide sequence reads TGCGCCAGCAGCTTGGGGGACAGGGTCCACGAGCAGTACTTC. This yields the protein CASSLGDRVHEQYF.